The clone carrying this T cell receptor beta chain was found a few times. The sample is drawn from a study of PD-L1 blockade in urothelial cancer. Across the whole study: When blood samples were assessed, the median T cell count was about 140,000.

The length of the CDR3 is 14 residues. After removal of 7 bases from V and 8 bases from J, the junction contained 11 bases not matched to a gene. Looked up from germline, CDR1 is SGHNT and CDR2 is YENEEA. Time point given: peripheral blood 6 weeks after treatment start. Urothelial carcinoma, locally advanced or metastatic, affected the patients. Clones were read by immunoSEQ multiplex PCR, and TCRdb kept only the in-frame ones, dropping some. The sample has tens of thousands of clones; roughly three quarters are singletons. V usage is TRBV11-3 and J usage is TRBJ2-3; 8 bases are shared with TRBD2. The sequenced sample was PBMCs, obtained around atezolizumab (anti-PD-L1) treatment. The TCR sequence derives from a man aged 65 to 85 with urothelial cancer. CDR3 DNA: TGTGCCAGCACTATGGGGACTAGTAGAGGTACGCAGTATTTT. Translated, it gives CASTMGTSRGTQYF.